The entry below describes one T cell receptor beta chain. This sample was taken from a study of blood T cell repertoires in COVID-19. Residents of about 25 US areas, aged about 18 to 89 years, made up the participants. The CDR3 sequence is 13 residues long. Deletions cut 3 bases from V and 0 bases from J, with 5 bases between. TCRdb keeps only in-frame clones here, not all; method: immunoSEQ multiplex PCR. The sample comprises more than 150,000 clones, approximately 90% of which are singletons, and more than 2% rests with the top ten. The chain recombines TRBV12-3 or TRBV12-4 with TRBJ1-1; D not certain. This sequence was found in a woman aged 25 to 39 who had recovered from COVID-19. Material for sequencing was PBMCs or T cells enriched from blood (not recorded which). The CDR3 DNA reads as TGTGCCAGCAGTTTTCAGATGAACACTGAAGCTTTCTTT. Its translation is CASSFQMNTEAFF.